This T cell receptor (beta chain) appears in the sequencing data of a study of neoadjuvant nivolumab and ipilimumab in lung cancer. Profiling relied on immunoSEQ multiplex PCR, and the TCRdb table lists in-frame clones only, not all of them. The data contain about 7,300 clones, more than 80% of them singletons. The CDR3 length is 15 residues. Germline CDR1 is SSHAT and CDR2 is FNYEAQ (reference sequence). V gave up 3 bases and J gave up 3 bases, with 12 bases separating them. The sequence derives from an adult with non-small cell lung cancer. The specimen was tumor tissue, collected after neoadjuvant nivolumab, alone or with ipilimumab, at or shortly before surgery. The rearrangement joins TRBV7-7 to TRBJ2-1, with a weak D call TRBD2 (5 bases). CDR3 loop: CASSLDQRNYNEQFF. The CDR3 DNA reads TGTGCCAGCAGCTTGGACCAGCGGAACTACAATGAGCAGTTCTTC.